The clone carrying this T cell receptor beta chain is deemed medium-sized by its frequency. As yet, its antigen is unknown. Cells classed as naive CD8+ T cells were CD45RO-CCR7+CD27+CD95-. These data originate in a study of CXCR3-negative and CXCR3-positive naive CD8 T cells. Germline-derived CDR1 and CDR2 are MGHRA and YSYEKL. The CDR3 length is 17 residues. Study observations and caveats: Naive CXCR3-positive and CXCR3-negative cells shared similar TRBV-TRBJ usage, unlike memory cells.

It was by 5' RACE with UMI labels that the TRB cDNA libraries were prepared. TCRdb re-called the 5' RACE reads; one entry per CDR3 protein, DNA not given. The table lists tens of thousands of distinct CDR3 sequences. The V and J genes are TRBV4-1 and TRBJ1-1; TCRdb outputs TRBD1, but without DNA this stays unchecked. This TCR derives from a human donor in good health. Some clones in this sample may be carry-over from other donors' samples. Sequencing was done on a sample of naive CXCR3- CD8+ T cells from blood. Subset: CD45RO-CCR7+CD27+CD95- naive CD8+ T cells lacking CXCR3 (TNR3-). CDR3 in amino acids: CASSPTESQGGYTEAFF.